This record concerns one TCR beta chain sequence. The data were taken from a study of blood T cell repertoires in COVID-19. Across the study: Spain, Italy and the United States supplied samples that represented acute and convalescent COVID-19. Sources were T cells, B-cell-depleted T cells, or PBMCs; the material itself was cDNA or gDNA.

V lost 5 bases to trimming and J lost 0 bases; unmatched junction nucleotides: 4. CDR1 is SNHLY, CDR2 FYNNEI, per germline. The CDR3 spans 14 residues. Original data processing: The authors estimated nucleated cell counts from reference gene primer amplification. Here immunoSEQ multiplex PCR was the method, and the copy in TCRdb shows in-frame clones only, minus some. V and J calls and clone size are copied from that table; D and trimming were computed from the DNA. The table lists about 200,000 clones, approximately 90% of them singletons. Sequencing was carried out using peripheral blood. V is TRBV2 and J is TRBJ2-7; 7 nucleotides line up with TRBD1. This clonotype was sampled from a human donor in a cohort sampled during active COVID-19. The CDR3 is CASSTQGPSYEQYF. In DNA, the CDR3 is TGTGCCAGCAGTACACAGGGGCCCTCCTACGAGCAGTACTTC.